The table lists the clone carrying this T cell receptor beta chain with a count of one. The antigen is unknown. These data belong to a study of OX40 agonist ivuxolimab in advanced cancers. Findings of the study overall: Compared with CD4+, CD8+ T cells on average had more expanded clones.

Produced via immunoSEQ multiplex PCR; TCRdb's table is partial and in-frame only. Of 53,000 or so clones listed, roughly 84% are singletons. This CDR3 region has 13 residues. Germline CDR1 reads SGHNT; CDR2 reads YYREEE (reference sequence). V was cut by 6 bases and J by 5 bases, with 15 bases left in between. Patients were ruled out by autoimmune disease history or systemic immunosuppression. The genes are TRBV5-4 and TRBJ2-7; D is unclear. This receptor was taken from an adult with an advanced solid tumor such as melanoma, head and neck, liver or kidney cancer. The material sequenced was CD4+ or CD8+ T cells sorted from blood, taken in a trial of the OX40 agonist ivuxolimab. This CDR3 is CASNNHAVHEQYF. The CDR3 DNA reads as TGTGCCAGCAACAACCACGCAGTTCACGAGCAGTACTTC.